This record looks at one T cell receptor beta chain sequence and its context. The protocol was immunoSEQ multiplex PCR, while the TCRdb copy is restricted to in-frame clones and leaves out a portion. The table shows 250,000 to 350,000 clones, with roughly 87% occurring only once. Donors came from a validation cohort of over a hundred subjects, distinct from the first 666-subject cohort. These data belong to a study of cytomegalovirus exposure and HLA in healthy donors. CDR1 is SGHVS, CDR2 FNYEAQ, per germline. CDR3 length: 14 amino acids. Trimming pared 1 base from V and 5 bases from J, leaving 11 bases between.

This TCR came from a woman in her 30s in good health and CMV-seropositive. Source material: PBMCs. The chain has TRBV7-6 and TRBJ1-1, with no clear D. DNA of the CDR3: TGTGCCAGCAGCTTAGGGGAGGGCAGGACTGAAGCTTTCTTT. Protein: CASSLGEGRTEAFF.